Listed here is a single TCR beta chain. Its target is not known. Assay execution proceeded at the deep level. Sequencing was performed with immunoSEQ multiplex PCR; in TCRdb, only in-frame clones are kept and a portion is missing. This sample carries 2 million or so clones, 85% to 95% of them seen once, and the ten largest clones take under 0.15%. This entry belongs to a study of shared clonotypes between healthy human individuals. Study-wide background: Donors had three CD4 naive, three CD4 memory, two CD8 naive and one CD8 memory plate apiece. Regarding the study as a whole: Clonotypes shared by all four sorted-subset donors had higher generation probabilities than non-shared clonotypes. Clonotype sharing levels among donors were expected to vary with sequencing depth.

From germline, CDR1 is LNHDA and CDR2 SQIVND (reference sequence). CDR3 length equals 13 residues. Trimming cost V 4 bases and J 2 bases, with 5 bases left between them. The specimen was naive CD4+ T cells sorted from blood. As to subset: CD45RA+ positively selected. The rearrangement uses TRBV19 and TRBJ1-4; D gene unclear. The receptor's source is a man between 18 and 35 years old in good health. The CDR3 spells CASSTQTNEKLFF. In DNA form, the CDR3 reads TGTGCCAGTAGTACACAGACTAATGAAAAACTGTTTTTT.